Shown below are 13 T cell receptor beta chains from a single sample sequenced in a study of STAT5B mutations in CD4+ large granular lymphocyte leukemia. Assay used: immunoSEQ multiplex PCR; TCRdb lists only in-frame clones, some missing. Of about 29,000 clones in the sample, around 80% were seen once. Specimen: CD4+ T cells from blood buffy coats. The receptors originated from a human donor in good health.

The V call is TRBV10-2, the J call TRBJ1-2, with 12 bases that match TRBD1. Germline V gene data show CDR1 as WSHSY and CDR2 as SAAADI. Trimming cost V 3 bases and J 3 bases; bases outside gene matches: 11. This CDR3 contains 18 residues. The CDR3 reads CASSDPLGTGGFDYGYTF. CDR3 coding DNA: TGCGCCAGCAGTGATCCCCTGGGGACAGGGGGCTTTGACTATGGCTACACCTTC.

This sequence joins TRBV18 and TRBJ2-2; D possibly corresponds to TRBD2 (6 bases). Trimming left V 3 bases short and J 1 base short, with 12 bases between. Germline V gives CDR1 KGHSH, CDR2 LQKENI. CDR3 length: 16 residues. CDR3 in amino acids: CASSPLGSGNTGELFF. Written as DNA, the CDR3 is TGTGCCAGCTCACCCCTGGGTAGCGGGAACACCGGGGAGCTGTTTTTT.

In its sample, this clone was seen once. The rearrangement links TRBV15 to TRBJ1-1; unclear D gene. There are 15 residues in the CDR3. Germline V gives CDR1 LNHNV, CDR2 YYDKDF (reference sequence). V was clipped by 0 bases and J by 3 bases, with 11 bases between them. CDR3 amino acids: CATSREWWGDTEAFF. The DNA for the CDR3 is TGTGCCACCAGCAGAGAATGGTGGGGTGACACTGAAGCTTTCTTT.

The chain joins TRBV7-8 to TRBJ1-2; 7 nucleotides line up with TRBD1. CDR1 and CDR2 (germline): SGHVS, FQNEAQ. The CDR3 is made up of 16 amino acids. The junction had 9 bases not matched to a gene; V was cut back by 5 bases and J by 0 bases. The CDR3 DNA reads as TGTGCCAGCAGCCCCCCCGACAGGGCTTCTAACTATGGCTACACCTTC. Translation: CASSPPDRASNYGYTF.

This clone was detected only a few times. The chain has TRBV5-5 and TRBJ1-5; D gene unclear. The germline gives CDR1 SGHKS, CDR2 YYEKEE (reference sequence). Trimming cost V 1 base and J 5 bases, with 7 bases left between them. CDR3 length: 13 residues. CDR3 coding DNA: TGTGCCAGCAGCTTGTTGTGGGATCAGCCCCAGCATTTT. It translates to CASSLLWDQPQHF.

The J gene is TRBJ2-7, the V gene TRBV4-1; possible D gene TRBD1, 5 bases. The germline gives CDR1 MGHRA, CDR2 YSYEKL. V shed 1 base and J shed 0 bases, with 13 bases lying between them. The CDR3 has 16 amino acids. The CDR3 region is CASSQGWGRSSYEQYF. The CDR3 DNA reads TGCGCCAGCAGCCAAGGGTGGGGCAGGAGCTCCTACGAGCAGTACTTC.

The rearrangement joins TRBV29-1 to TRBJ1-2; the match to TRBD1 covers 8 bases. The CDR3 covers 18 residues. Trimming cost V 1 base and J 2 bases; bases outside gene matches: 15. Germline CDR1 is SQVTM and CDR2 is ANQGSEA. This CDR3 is CSVEARDRGKKFNYGYTF. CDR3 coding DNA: TGCAGCGTTGAAGCACGAGACAGGGGTAAAAAATTCAACTATGGCTACACCTTC.

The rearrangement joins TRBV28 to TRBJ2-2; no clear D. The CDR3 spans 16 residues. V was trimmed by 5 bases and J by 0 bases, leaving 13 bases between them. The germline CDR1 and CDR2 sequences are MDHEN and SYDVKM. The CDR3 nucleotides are TGTGCCAGCAGTGACCCCAGGTCGGCGAACACCGGGGAGCTGTTTTTT. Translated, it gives CASSDPRSANTGELFF.

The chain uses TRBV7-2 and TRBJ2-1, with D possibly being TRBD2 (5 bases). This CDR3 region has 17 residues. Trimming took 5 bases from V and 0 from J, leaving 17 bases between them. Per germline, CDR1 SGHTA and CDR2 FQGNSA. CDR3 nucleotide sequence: TGTGCCAGCAGCCATCAGCGCGGACGGGGCTCCTACAATGAGCAGTTCTTC. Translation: CASSHQRGRGSYNEQFF.

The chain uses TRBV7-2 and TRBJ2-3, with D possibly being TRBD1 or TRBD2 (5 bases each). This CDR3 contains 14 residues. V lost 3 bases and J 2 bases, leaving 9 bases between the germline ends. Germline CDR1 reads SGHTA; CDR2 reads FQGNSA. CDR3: CASSLGVATDTQYF. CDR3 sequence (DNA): TGTGCCAGCAGCTTGGGGGTAGCCACAGATACGCAGTATTTT.

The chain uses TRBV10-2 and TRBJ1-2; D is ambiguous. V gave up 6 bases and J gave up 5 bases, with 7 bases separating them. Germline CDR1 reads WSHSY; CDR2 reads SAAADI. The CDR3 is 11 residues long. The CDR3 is CASSADYGYTF. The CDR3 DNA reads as TGCGCCAGCAGCGCCGATTATGGCTACACCTTC.

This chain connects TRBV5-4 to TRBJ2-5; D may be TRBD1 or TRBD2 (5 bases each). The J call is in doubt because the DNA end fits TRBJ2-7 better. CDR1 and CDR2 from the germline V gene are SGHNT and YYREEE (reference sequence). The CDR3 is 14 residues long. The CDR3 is CASSRLEGSYEQYF. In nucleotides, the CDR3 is TGTGCCAGCAGCCGACTCGAGGGGTCGTACGAGCAGTACTTC.

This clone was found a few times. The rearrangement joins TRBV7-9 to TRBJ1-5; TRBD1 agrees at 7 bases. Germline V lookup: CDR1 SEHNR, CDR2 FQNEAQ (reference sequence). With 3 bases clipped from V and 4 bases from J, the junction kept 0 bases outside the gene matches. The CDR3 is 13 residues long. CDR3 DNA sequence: TGTGCCAGCAGCTTGACAGGGAATCAGCCCCAGCATTTT. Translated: CASSLTGNQPQHF.